Shown below are 12 T cell receptor beta chains from a single sample sequenced in a study of T-cell reconstitution after alpha-beta-depleted transplantation in children. Using unique molecular identifiers, the investigators prepared the TCRbeta library. MiXCR, run by TCRdb on the PCR reads, gives a single entry per CDR3 protein. The repertoire consists of about 580,000 distinct CDR3 sequences, with 20% to 30% occurring once and the leading ten covering just over 35%. Sequencing was performed on PBMCs, taken before TCRalphabeta/CD19-depleted stem cell transplant. All receptors come from a boy younger than two with Wiskott-Aldrich syndrome, due to receive a stem cell transplant.

This sequence joins TRBV5-1 and TRBJ2-3; 7 bases match TRBD1. The length of the CDR3 is 15 residues. Germline CDR1 reads SGHRS; CDR2 reads YFSETQ. V lost 4 bases to trimming and J lost 2 bases; unmatched junction nucleotides: 7. The CDR3 loop reads CASSGGQLYTDTQYF. CDR3 nucleotide sequence: TGCGCCAGCAGCGGGGGACAGCTTTACACAGATACGCAGTATTTT.

The table lists this clonotype with a few counts. The genes are TRBV30 and TRBJ2-7; D might be TRBD1 or TRBD2, each matching 5 bases. Between the trimmed V and J ends, which lost 8 bases and 2 bases, there was a span of 16 bases. The CDR3 is 13 amino acids. Germline V gene data show CDR1 as GTSNPN and CDR2 as SVGIG (reference sequence). DNA for the CDR3: TGTGCCCCACCGGGGCAGGAAGCCTACGAGCAGTACTTC. Protein product: CAPPGQEAYEQYF.

This clonotype came up a few times. The chain uses TRBV20-1 and TRBJ1-4; TRBD1 is a possible D gene (5 bases). The CDR3 is 18 amino acids. Trimming removed 2 bases at V and 4 bases at J, with 23 bases between. CDR1 and CDR2 (germline): DFQATT, SNEGSKA (reference sequence). CDR3 region: CSARPLTTPGQGNEKLFF. CDR3 nucleotide sequence: TGCAGTGCTAGACCCCTTACAACCCCAGGGCAGGGTAATGAAAAACTGTTTTTT.

The gene calls are TRBV7-2 and TRBJ2-7, with 8 bases identical to TRBD1. CDR3 length equals 16 residues. V gave up 2 bases and J gave up 6 bases; unmatched junction bases: 12. CDR1 and CDR2 (germline): SGHTA, FQGNSA. The CDR3 region is CASSLWNGRGPSEQYF. CDR3 in DNA: TGTGCCAGCAGCTTATGGAATGGCAGGGGGCCTTCCGAGCAGTACTTC.

The gene calls are TRBV10-3 and TRBJ1-4; D is ambiguous. CDR3 length equals 17 residues. Between the trimmed V and J ends, which lost 6 bases and 0 bases, there was a span of 17 bases. Per the germline V gene, CDR1 is ENHRY and CDR2 is SYGVKD. The CDR3 loop reads CAISASRWGSTNEKLFF. CDR3 DNA sequence: TGTGCCATCAGCGCCTCCAGGTGGGGTTCAACTAATGAAAAACTGTTTTTT.

This clonotype turned up a few times. The chain is built from TRBV10-3 and TRBJ2-7; D perhaps matches TRBD1 (6 bases). Germline assignment: CDR1 ENHRY and CDR2 SYGVKD. The length of the CDR3 is 14 residues. V lost 4 bases, J lost 1 base, and 11 bases lay in between. The CDR3 DNA follows: TGTGCCATCAGTGGGAAAGGGGGTTCCTACGAGCAGTACTTC. It translates to CAISGKGGSYEQYF.

This clonotype came up a few times. This rearrangement joins TRBV10-3 to TRBJ2-7; 10 positions match TRBD1. The germline CDR1 and CDR2 sequences are ENHRY and SYGVKD. The CDR3 runs to 14 residues. The trim removed 6 bases at V and 0 bases at J, leaving 2 bases unmatched. CDR3 loop: CAIRGQGFSYEQYF. The CDR3 nucleotides are TGTGCCATCAGGGGACAGGGGTTCTCCTACGAGCAGTACTTC.

This clonotype was picked up a small number of times. This chain uses TRBV5-1 with TRBJ2-1; 9 bases map to TRBD2. The J segment lost 5 bases and the V segment lost 2 bases, leaving 2 bases of the junction unmatched. This CDR3 spans 14 amino acids. Per germline, CDR1 SGHRS and CDR2 YFSETQ. This CDR3 reads CASSFVAGDNEQFF. The DNA for the CDR3 is TGCGCCAGCAGCTTCGTAGCGGGAGACAATGAGCAGTTCTTC.

There are a few counts of this clonotype. CDR3 sequence: CSAPDATEAFF. CDR3 in DNA: TGCAGTGCCCCCGATGCAACTGAAGCTTTCTTT. The chain carries TRBV20-1 and TRBJ1-1; D is uncertain. CDR1 DFQATT and CDR2 SNEGSKA come from the germline V gene (reference sequence). This CDR3 has 11 amino acids. V lost 6 bases and J 5 bases, leaving 10 bases between the germline ends.

This clonotype was counted between two and nine times. The chain recombines TRBV5-1 with TRBJ2-2, with 7 bases that match TRBD2. This CDR3 has 15 residues. The V and J ends lost 1 base and 6 bases, in that order; junction bases with no gene match: 6. Germline V gene lookup returns CDR1 SGHRS and CDR2 YFSETQ. The CDR3, as DNA: TGCGCCAGCAGCTTGATTTCTGCGGGAGCCGGGGAGCTGTTTTTT. Its protein product is CASSLISAGAGELFF.

The chain links TRBV20-1 to TRBJ2-5, with 11 positions matching TRBD2. The junction had 5 bases not matched to a gene; V was cut back by 6 bases and J by 5 bases. Looked up from germline, CDR1 is DFQATT and CDR2 is SNEGSKA (reference sequence). This CDR3 comprises 13 residues. In DNA form, the CDR3 reads TGCAGTGCCGTAGCGGGAGGGCCGGAGACCCAGTACTTC. Encoded protein: CSAVAGGPETQYF.

The gene calls are TRBV29-1 and TRBJ2-3, with D hard to call. Deletions cut 8 bases from V and 5 bases from J, with 11 bases between. Per the germline V gene, CDR1 is SQVTM and CDR2 is ANQGSEA. The CDR3 is 11 amino acids. CDR3 DNA: TGCAGCTCCCGCCTGGGAGATACGCAGTATTTT. It encodes CSSRLGDTQYF.